The clone carrying this T cell receptor beta chain has only a few counts. No antigen is known for it. The CDR3 contains 16 residues. V gave up 5 bases and J gave up 4 bases; unmatched junction bases: 10. The germline V gene has CDR1 SNHLY and CDR2 FYNNEI. These data belong to a study of cytomegalovirus exposure and HLA in healthy donors. Findings and limits, study-wide: Accounts indicate the classifier identified cytomegalovirus status with strong specificity and sensitivity. Subsequent analysis found a tendency for first-cohort TCR clusters to co-occur within the 120 or so validation repertoires.

The data were produced by immunoSEQ multiplex PCR, yet TCRdb's version contains in-frame clones alone and is incomplete. The repertoire consists of under 400,000 clones, with 70% to 90% occurring once and the leading ten covering 0.65% to 0.95%. The chain uses TRBV2 and TRBJ1-2, with 10 bases matching TRBD1. The sequenced sample consisted of PBMCs. The receptor was isolated from a woman under 30 in good health and CMV-seronegative. CDR3 in amino acids: CASSMMTGGQAYGYTF. The CDR3 nucleotides are TGTGCCAGCAGTATGATGACAGGGGGCCAAGCCTATGGCTACACCTTC. Together with reference TRBV2 and TRBJ1-2, the CDR3 gives the full variable domain: EPEVTQTPSHQVTQMGQEVILRCVPISNHLYFYWYRQILGQKVEFLVSFYNNEISEKSEIFDDQFSVERPDGSNFTLKIRSTKLEDSAMYFCASSMMTGGQAYGYTFGSGTRLTVV.